These 2 T cell receptor beta chains came from one sample sequenced in a study of OX40 agonist ivuxolimab in advanced cancers. Assay used: immunoSEQ multiplex PCR; TCRdb lists only in-frame clones, some missing. The profile shows roughly 70,000 clones, approximately 83% of them singletons. The source material was CD4+ or CD8+ T cells sorted from blood, sampled in a trial of the OX40 agonist ivuxolimab. These receptors were obtained from an adult with an advanced solid tumor such as melanoma, head and neck, liver or kidney cancer.

The chain carries TRBV5-1 and TRBJ1-1; tentative D call: TRBD1 (5 bases). CDR1 is SGHRS and CDR2 is YFSETQ in the germline V gene. This CDR3 spans 14 amino acids. V lost 7 bases to trimming and J lost 6 bases, with 19 bases between them. CDR3 nucleotides: TGCGCCAGCTTCCCCGTCGGGGGTACCGCTGAAGCTTTCTTT. As protein: CASFPVGGTAEAFF.

This clone has just one count. The chain recombines TRBV18 with TRBJ2-2, with a tentative D call TRBD1 (5 bases). Trimming removed 6 bases from V and 6 bases from J, with 11 bases in between. Per the germline V gene, CDR1 is KGHSH and CDR2 is LQKENI. This CDR3 contains 13 residues. The CDR3 loop is CASSPWGAGELFF. For the CDR3, the DNA is TGTGCCAGCTCCCCTTGGGGCGCCGGGGAGCTGTTTTTT.